A selection of T cell receptor beta chains follows, all from one sample in a study of blood T cell repertoires in COVID-19. The assay was immunoSEQ multiplex PCR, and TCRdb's table has in-frame clones only and misses some. The sample records about 170,000 clones, 79% being singletons. Sequencing used PBMCs or T cells enriched from blood (not recorded which). The receptors stem from a woman in her seventies in a cohort exposed to, infected with or recovered from COVID-19 (not recorded which). The conserved cysteine and the conserved F or W are not part of the CDR3 here. Only some rows state a clone size, as once, few, many or a class for expanded clones.

TRBJ1-5	TRBV7-2	.	ASSPDRNQPQH
TRBJ1-2	TRBV7-8	.	ASSSSPSGQANYGYT
TRBJ2-3	TRBV9	few	ASTSTWGSVGDTQY
TRBJ2-7	TRBV27	once	ASSLGLVAGDGYEQY
TRBJ1-1	TRBV6-1	.	ASSEGTTAATF
TRBJ2-2	TRBV24-1	.	ATGGNTGELF
TRBJ2-3	TRBV9	.	ASSVFGGSTDTQY
TRBJ2-7	TRBV18	.	ASSRMGLQGEQY
TRBJ1-1	TRBV9	.	ASSVAPNTEAF
TRBJ1-3	TRBV5-1	few	ASSDDRGSGNTIY
TRBJ2-1	TRBV2	.	ASNLAGYNEQF
TRBJ2-7	TRBV7-2	few	ASSSPASGRYEQY
TRBJ1-6	TRBV28	once	ASSPFPSTGKVNSPLH
TRBJ1-1	TRBV6-2/TRBV6-3	.	ASSYRQGVGTEAF
TRBJ1-1	TRBV4-1	.	ASSRDRDTEAF
TRBJ2-3	TRBV6-5	.	ASRDWAGAGDTQY
TRBJ2-7	TRBV10-3	.	AISEQGQGTYEQY
TRBJ2-1	TRBV2	.	ASSVSGRASNEQF
TRBJ2-3	TRBV3-1/TRBV3-2	.	ASSPFGQGPDTQY
TRBJ2-3	TRBV25-1	.	ASSEEQGAEDTQY
TRBJ2-3	TRBV3-1/TRBV3-2	.	ASSQSIAGDTQY
TRBJ1-6	TRBV12-3/TRBV12-4	.	ASSFGNSPLH
TRBJ2-4	TRBV13	.	ASSQTMKGGKRDIQY
TRBJ1-4	TRBV28	.	ASRRTADEKLF
TRBJ2-5	TRBV7-9	.	ASSRDSETQY
TRBJ1-2	TRBV14	.	ASSQQGAGYGYT
TRBJ2-5	TRBV7-9	.	ASSSSRGGETQY
TRBJ2-7	TRBV30	.	AWSVLGLSVTEQY
TRBJ1-5	TRBV28	.	ASRAAPGQGIQPQH
TRBJ1-2	TRBV18	.	ASSPPHTYGYT
TRBJ1-5	TRBV28	.	ASRHRNQPQH
TRBJ2-7	TRBV5-1	.	ASSWTGSSYEQY
TRBJ1-2	TRBV3-1/TRBV3-2	few	ASSQLGREGYT
TRBJ1-6	TRBV4-2	.	ASSPVWDRGNSPLH
TRBJ1-6	TRBV18	few	ASSPTTWRAGDSPLH
TRBJ2-7	TRBV21-1	.	ASSKGEGRTSVYEQY
TRBJ2-7	TRBV5-1	.	ASSFMGRTYEQY
TRBJ2-3	TRBV7-3	.	ASSLLGAWTDTQY
TRBJ2-3	TRBV2	.	ASSEWRPSTDTQY
TRBJ2-3	TRBV6-2/TRBV6-3	.	ASSHTDTQY
TRBJ1-2	TRBV24-1	.	ATSPPDRGYGYT